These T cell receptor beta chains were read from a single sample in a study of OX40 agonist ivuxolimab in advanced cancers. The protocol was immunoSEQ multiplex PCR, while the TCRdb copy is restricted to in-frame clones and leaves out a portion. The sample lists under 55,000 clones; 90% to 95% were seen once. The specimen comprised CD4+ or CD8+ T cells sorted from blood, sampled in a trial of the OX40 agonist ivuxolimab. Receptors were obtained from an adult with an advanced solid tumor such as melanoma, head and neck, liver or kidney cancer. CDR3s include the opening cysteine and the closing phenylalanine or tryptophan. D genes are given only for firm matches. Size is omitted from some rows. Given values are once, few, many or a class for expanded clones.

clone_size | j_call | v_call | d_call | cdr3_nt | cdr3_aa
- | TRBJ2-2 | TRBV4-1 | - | TGCGCCAGCAGCCAAGAGGTACTTGCCGGGACGGCGAACACCGGGGAGCTGTTTTTT | CASSQEVLAGTANTGELFF
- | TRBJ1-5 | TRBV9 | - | TGTACCAGCAGCGTACACAGTGGAGATCAGCCCCAGCATTTT | CTSSVHSGDQPQHF
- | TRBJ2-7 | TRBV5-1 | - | TGCGCCAGCAGCTTGGATCCAGACTCGAGCTCCTACGAGCAGTACTTC | CASSLDPDSSSYEQYF
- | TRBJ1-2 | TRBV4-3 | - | TGCGCCAGCAGCCAAGTTACAGGGTCGGCCTATGGCTACACCTTC | CASSQVTGSAYGYTF
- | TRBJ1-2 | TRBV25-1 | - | TGTGCCAGCAGTGACACGGTCTACGGCTACACCTTC | CASSDTVYGYTF
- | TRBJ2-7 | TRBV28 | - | TGTGCCAGCACCGGCGCAGACTCCTTATACGAGCAGTACTTC | CASTGADSLYEQYF
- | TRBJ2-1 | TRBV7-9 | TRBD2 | TGTGCCAGTCCGGGACTAGCGGGAGAATACAATGAGCAGTTCTTC | CASPGLAGEYNEQFF
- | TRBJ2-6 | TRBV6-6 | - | TGTGCCAGCAGTTGGGACTCTGGGGCCAACGTCCTGACTTTC | CASSWDSGANVLTF
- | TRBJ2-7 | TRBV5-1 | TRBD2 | TGCGCCAGCAGCCTAGGGGCGGGAGCGTACGAGCAGTACTTC | CASSLGAGAYEQYF
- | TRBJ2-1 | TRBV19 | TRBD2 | TGTGCCAGTAGTATAGGGCCGCGGGAGTGGGACAATGAGCAGTTCTTC | CASSIGPREWDNEQFF
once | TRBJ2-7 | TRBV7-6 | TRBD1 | TGTGCCAGCAGCCCATGGACAGGGATGAACGACGAGCAGTACTTC | CASSPWTGMNDEQYF
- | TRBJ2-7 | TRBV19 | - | TGTGCCAGTAGTATGGGGCGGGCGTACGAGCAGTACTTC | CASSMGRAYEQYF
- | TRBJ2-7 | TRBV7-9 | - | TGTGCCAGCAGCCCGGGTAGGTGGGGTGAATCCGAGCAGTACTTC | CASSPGRWGESEQYF
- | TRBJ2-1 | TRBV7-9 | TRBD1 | TGTGCCAGCAGCCCAATAGGGGGACAGGGGGACGATGAGCAGTTCTTC | CASSPIGGQGDDEQFF
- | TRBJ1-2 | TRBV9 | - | TGTGCCAGCGGATTTCAGGGCAGTAACTATGGCTACACCTTC | CASGFQGSNYGYTF
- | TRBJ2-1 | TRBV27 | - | TGTGCCAGCAGTCACGGGCCAGTCAATGAGCAGTTCTTC | CASSHGPVNEQFF
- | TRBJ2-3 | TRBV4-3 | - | TGCGCCAGCAGCCCCGACAGTTCAGATACGCAGTATTTT | CASSPDSSDTQYF
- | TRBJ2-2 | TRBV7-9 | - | TGTGCCAGCAGCTTAGGGAACACCGGGGAGCTGTTTTTT | CASSLGNTGELFF
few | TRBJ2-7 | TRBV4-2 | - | TGTGCCAGCAGAGACCGGGACAAAGCTGGCTACGAGCAGTACTTC | CASRDRDKAGYEQYF
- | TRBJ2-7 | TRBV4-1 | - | TGCGCCAGCAGCCAAGATTCCTTTTTCGGCGGGTGGCTCTACGAGCAGTACTTC | CASSQDSFFGGWLYEQYF
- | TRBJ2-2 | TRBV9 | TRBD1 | TGTGCCAGCAGCGTAGCAGGGACAGGGGGCCTCCCCGGGGAGCTGTTTTTT | CASSVAGTGGLPGELFF
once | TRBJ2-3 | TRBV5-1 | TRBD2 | TGCGCCAGCAGCCCAAGACTAGCGGGAGGGAAAACAGATACGCAGTATTTT | CASSPRLAGGKTDTQYF
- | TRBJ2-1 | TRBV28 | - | TGTGCCAGCAGTCCGTATGGGGCCGGCTACGATGAGCAGTTCTTC | CASSPYGAGYDEQFF
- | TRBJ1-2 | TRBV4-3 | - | TGCGCCAGCAGCCAAGCCCTCTGGGGGGCGCATGGCTACACCTTC | CASSQALWGAHGYTF
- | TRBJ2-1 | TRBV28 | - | TGTGCCAGCAGTTTCCCGGCAGAGGGTAGCGAGCAGTTCTTC | CASSFPAEGSEQFF
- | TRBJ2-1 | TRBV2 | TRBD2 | TGTGCCAGCAGTGTTGCGGGAGGGCTCTATGAGCAGTTCTTC | CASSVAGGLYEQFF
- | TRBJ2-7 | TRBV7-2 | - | TGTGCCAGCAGCTTAGAGTCCTTTACCTACGAGCAGTACTTC | CASSLESFTYEQYF
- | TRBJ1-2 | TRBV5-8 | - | TGTGCCAGCAGCTTGGCGGGGGGCGAGAACTATGGCTACACCTTC | CASSLAGGENYGYTF
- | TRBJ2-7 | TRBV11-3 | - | TGTGCCAGCAGTTCGGGACTCCTCGGGGAGCAGTACTTC | CASSSGLLGEQYF
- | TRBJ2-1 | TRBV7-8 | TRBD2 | TGTGCCAGCAGCCCCCCGGGACTAGCGGGAGGGAATGAGCAGTTCTTC | CASSPPGLAGGNEQFF
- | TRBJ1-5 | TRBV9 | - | TGTGCCAGCAGTCAGACAAGTAATCAGCCCCAGCATTTT | CASSQTSNQPQHF
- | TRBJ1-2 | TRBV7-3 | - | TGTGCCAGCAGCCCTATTGGGCCGTATGGCTACACCTTC | CASSPIGPYGYTF
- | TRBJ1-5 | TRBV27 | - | TGTGCCAGCAACTACCGGGCAGTTAGCAATCAGCCCCAGCATTTT | CASNYRAVSNQPQHF
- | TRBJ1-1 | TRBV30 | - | TGTGCCTGGGCGTTGATACACAACACTGAAGCTTTCTTT | CAWALIHNTEAFF
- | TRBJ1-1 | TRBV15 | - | TGTGCCACCAGCAGAGACTTCCGGAGTTGCACTGAAGCTTTCTTT | CATSRDFRSCTEAFF
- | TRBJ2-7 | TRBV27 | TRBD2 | TGTGCCAGCAGGTGGACTAGCGGACTTTACGAGCAGTACTTC | CASRWTSGLYEQYF
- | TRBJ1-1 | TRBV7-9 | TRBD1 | TGTGCCAGCAACTCAGGGGGACCTGAAGCTTTCTTT | CASNSGGPEAFF
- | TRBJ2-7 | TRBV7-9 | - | TGTGCCAGCAGCTTATCTATTGTGGCAGAGGGCTCCTACGAGCAGTACTTC | CASSLSIVAEGSYEQYF
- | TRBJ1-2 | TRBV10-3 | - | TGTGCCATCAGTGACGGGGGGGAATATGGCTACACCTTC | CAISDGGEYGYTF
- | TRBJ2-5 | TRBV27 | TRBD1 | TGTGCCAGCAGTACAGACAGGGGGGAGACCCAGTACTTC | CASSTDRGETQYF
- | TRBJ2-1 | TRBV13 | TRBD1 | TGTGCCAGCAGCCCCCGGGACAGGTACAATGAGCAGTTCTTC | CASSPRDRYNEQFF
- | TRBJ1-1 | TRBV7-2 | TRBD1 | TGTGCCAGCAGCCGACAGGGGAACACTGAAGCTTTCTTT | CASSRQGNTEAFF
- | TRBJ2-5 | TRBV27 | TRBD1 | TGTGCCAGCAGTTTCTTGCGCCGCGACAGGGACCAAGAGACCCAGTACTTC | CASSFLRRDRDQETQYF